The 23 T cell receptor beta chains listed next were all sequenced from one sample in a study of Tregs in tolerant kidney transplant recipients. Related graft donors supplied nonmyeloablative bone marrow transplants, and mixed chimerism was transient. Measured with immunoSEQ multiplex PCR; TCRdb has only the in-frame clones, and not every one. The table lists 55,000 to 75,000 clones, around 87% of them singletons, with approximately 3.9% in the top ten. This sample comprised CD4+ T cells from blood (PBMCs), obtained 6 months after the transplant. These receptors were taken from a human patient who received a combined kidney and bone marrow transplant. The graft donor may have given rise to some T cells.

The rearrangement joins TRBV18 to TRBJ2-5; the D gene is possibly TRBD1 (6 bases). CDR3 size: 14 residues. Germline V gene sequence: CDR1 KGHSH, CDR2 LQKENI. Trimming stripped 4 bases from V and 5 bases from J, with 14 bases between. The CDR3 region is CASSLLGGSETQYF. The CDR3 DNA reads TGTGCCAGCTCACTACTAGGGGGATCGGAGACCCAGTACTTC.

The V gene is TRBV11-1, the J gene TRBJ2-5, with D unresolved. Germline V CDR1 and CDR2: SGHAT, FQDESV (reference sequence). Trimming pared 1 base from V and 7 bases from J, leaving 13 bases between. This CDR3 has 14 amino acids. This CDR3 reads CASSLGIALATQYF. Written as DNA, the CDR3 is TGTGCCAGCAGCTTAGGCATTGCTTTGGCGACCCAGTACTTC.

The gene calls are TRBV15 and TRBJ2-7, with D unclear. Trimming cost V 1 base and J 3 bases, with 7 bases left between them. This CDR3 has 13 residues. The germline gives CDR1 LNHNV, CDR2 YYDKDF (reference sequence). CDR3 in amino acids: CATSRARNYEQYF. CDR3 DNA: TGTGCCACCAGCAGAGCCAGAAACTACGAGCAGTACTTC.

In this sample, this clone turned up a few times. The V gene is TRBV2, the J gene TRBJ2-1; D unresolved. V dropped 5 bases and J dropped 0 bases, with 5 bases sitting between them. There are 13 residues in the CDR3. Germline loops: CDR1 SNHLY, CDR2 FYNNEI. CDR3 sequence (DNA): TGTGCCAGCAGTCAGGACTCCTACAATGAGCAGTTCTTC. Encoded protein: CASSQDSYNEQFF.

The CDR3 loop is CASSIRLAGGHEQYF. The CDR3 DNA follows: TGTGCCAGTAGTATCCGACTAGCGGGGGGTCACGAGCAGTACTTC. The genes are TRBV19 and TRBJ2-7; the match to TRBD2 covers 13 bases. Germline V gives CDR1 LNHDA, CDR2 SQIVND (reference sequence). Trimming took 3 bases from V and 5 from J; bases not matched to a gene: 4. CDR3 length equals 15 residues. Full variable domain (outside the CDR3, taken from reference TRBV19 and TRBJ2-7): DGGITQSPKYLFRKEGQNVTLSCEQNLNHDAMYWYRQDPGQGLRLIYYSQIVNDFQKGDIAEGYSVSREKKESFPLTVTSAQKNPTAFYLCASSIRLAGGHEQYFGPGTRLTVT.

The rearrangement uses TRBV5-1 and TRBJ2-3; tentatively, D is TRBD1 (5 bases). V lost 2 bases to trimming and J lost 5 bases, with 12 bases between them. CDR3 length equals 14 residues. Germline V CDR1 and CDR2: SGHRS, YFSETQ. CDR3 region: CASSFRVVIDTQYF. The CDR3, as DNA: TGCGCCAGCAGCTTCAGGGTTGTGATAGATACGCAGTATTTT.

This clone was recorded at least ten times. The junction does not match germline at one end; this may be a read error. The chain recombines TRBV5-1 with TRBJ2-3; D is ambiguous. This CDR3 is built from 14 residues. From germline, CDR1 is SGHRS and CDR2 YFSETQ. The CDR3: CASSLEPGTDTQYF. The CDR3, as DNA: TGCGCCAGCAGCCTCGAGCCAGGCACGGATACGCAGTATTTT.

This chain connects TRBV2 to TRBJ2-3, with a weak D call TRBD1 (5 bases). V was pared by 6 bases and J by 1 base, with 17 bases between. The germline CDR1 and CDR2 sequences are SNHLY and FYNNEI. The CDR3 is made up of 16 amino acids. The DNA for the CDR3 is TGTGCCAGCAGGGCGTGGCAGGGAAGACGCACAGATACGCAGTATTTT. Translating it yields CASRAWQGRRTDTQYF.

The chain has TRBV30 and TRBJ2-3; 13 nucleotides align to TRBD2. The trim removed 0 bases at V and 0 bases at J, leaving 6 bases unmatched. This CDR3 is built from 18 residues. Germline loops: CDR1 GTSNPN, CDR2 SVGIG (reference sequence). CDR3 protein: CAWSVGLAGDYSTDTQYF. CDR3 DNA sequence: TGTGCCTGGAGTGTAGGACTAGCGGGGGACTATAGCACAGATACGCAGTATTTT.

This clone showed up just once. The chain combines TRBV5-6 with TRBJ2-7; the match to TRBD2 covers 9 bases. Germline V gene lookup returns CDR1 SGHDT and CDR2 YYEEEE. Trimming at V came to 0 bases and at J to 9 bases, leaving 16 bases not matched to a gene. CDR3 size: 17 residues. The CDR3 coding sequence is TGTGCCAGCAGCTTGGCCCTTAGCGGGAGCCATAGTCGTGTGCAGTACTTC. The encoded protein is CASSLALSGSHSRVQYF.

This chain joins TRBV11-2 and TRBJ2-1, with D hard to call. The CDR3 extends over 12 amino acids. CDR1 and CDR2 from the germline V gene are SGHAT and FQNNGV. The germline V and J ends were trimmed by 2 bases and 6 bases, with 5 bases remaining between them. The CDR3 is CASSLSPNEQFF. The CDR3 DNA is TGTGCCAGCAGCTTATCTCCCAATGAGCAGTTCTTC.

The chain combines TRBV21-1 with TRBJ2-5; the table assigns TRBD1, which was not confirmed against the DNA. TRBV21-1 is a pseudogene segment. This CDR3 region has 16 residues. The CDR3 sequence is CASSKGSKGAGETQYF. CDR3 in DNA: TGTGCCAGCAGCAAAGGGTCTAAGGGGGCGGGAGAGACCCAGTACTTC.

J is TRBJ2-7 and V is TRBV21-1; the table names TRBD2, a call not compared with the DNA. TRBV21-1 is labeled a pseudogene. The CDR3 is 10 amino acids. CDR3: CASNFCEQYF. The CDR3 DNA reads TGTGCCAGCAACTTTTGCGAGCAGTACTTC.

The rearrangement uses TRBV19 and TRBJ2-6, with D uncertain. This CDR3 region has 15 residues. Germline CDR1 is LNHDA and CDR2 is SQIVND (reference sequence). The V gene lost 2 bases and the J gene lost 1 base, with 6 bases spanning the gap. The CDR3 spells CASSISRSGANVLTF. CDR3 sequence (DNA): TGTGCCAGTAGTATATCGAGGTCTGGGGCCAACGTCCTGACTTTC.

The CDR3 DNA follows: TGTGCCTGGAGTGTAGGGGGAGAGCAGTACTTC. This codes for CAWSVGGEQYF. This chain joins TRBV30 and TRBJ2-7; D possibly corresponds to TRBD1 (6 bases). This CDR3 comprises 11 residues. The germline V gene has CDR1 GTSNPN and CDR2 SVGIG (reference sequence). The ends were cut back, 0 bases at V and 7 bases at J, with 7 bases in the middle.

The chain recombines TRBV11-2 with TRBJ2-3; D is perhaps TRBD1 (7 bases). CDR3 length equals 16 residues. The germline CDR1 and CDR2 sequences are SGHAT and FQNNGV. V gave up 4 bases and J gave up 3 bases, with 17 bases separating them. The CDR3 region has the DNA TGTGCCAGCAGCTCGACTAGGGGGCGAGGGACAGATACGCAGTATTTT. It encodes CASSSTRGRGTDTQYF.

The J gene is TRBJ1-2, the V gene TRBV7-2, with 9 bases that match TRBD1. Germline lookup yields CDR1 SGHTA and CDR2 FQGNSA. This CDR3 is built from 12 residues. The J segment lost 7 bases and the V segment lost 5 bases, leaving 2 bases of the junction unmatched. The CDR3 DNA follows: TGTGCCAGCAGCATGGACAGGGGTGGCTACACCTTC. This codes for CASSMDRGGYTF.

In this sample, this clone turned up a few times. The CDR3 region has the DNA TGTGCCAGCAGCATCCCGGGCCTCCGAGGGACCGGGGAGCTGTTTTTT. It is translated as CASSIPGLRGTGELFF. The genes are TRBV9 and TRBJ2-2; a weak D match, TRBD2 (5 bases). The CDR3 has 16 amino acids. V gave up 4 bases and J gave up 5 bases, with 18 bases separating them. Germline lookup yields CDR1 SGDLS and CDR2 YYNGEE.

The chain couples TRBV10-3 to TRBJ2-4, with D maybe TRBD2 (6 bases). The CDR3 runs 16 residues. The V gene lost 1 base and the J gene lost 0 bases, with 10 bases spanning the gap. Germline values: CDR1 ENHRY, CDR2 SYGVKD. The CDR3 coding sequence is TGTGCCATCAGTGAGTTAGACGGGGGAGCCAAAAACATTCAGTACTTC. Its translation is CAISELDGGAKNIQYF.

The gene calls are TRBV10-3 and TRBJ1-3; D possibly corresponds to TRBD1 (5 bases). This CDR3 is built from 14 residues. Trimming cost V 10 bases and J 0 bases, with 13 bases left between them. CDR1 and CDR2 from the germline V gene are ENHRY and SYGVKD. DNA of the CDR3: TGTGCCACCTGGTCAGGGTACTCTGGAAACACCATATATTTT. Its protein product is CATWSGYSGNTIYF.

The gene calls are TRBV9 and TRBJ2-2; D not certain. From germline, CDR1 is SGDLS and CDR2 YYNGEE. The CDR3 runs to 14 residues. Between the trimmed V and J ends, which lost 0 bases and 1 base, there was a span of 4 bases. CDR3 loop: CASSVVQNTGELFF. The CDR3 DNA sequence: TGTGCCAGCAGCGTAGTACAGAACACCGGGGAGCTGTTTTTT. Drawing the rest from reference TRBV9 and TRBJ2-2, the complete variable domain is DSGVTQTPKHLITATGQRVTLRCSPRSGDLSVYWYQQSLDQGLQFLIQYYNGEERAKGNILERFSAQQFPDLHSELNLSSLELGDSALYFCASSVVQNTGELFFGEGSRLTVL.

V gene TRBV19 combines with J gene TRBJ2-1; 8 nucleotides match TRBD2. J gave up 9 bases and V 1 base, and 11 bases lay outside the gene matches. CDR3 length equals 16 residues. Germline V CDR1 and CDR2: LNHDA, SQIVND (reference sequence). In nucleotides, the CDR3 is TGTGCCAGTAGTATAGGGTTGCGGGAGGCAGGGTTTGAGCAGTTCTTC. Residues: CASSIGLREAGFEQFF.

The CDR3 sequence: CASSSRTVYYGYTF. For the CDR3, the DNA is TGTGCCAGCAGTTCGAGGACAGTTTATTATGGCTACACCTTC. The V gene is TRBV28, the J gene TRBJ1-2, with D tentatively TRBD1 (6 bases). The length of the CDR3 is 14 residues. The germline V gene has CDR1 MDHEN and CDR2 SYDVKM. With 4 bases removed from V and 5 bases from J, the gap between germline ends came to 14 bases.